This T cell receptor (beta chain) is from a study of vaccination effects on CD4 cells after COVID-19. Study at large: The vaccine given was either BNT162b2 or mRNA-1273, in two doses.

This clone has just one count. The antigen is not known. Antigen-specific CD4+ T cells were expanded with viral peptide pools in the ViraFEST assay before sequencing. Isolating CD4+ T cells followed 9 to 10 days of culture. The healthy vaccine recipients, who had no prior SARS-CoV-2 infection, showed negative nucleocapsid antibodies. Wells containing two million PBMC each were cultured with approximately 9.2 IU/ml IL-2 and 7.5 to 10 ug/ml peptides. Fresh IL-2-containing medium replaced half the medium on days 3 and 7. Libraries were prepared by immunoSEQ multiplex PCR; TCRdb keeps only in-frame clonotypes and omits some of them. The profile shows about 23,000 clones, 74% of them singletons. Here the sequenced sample was CD4+ T cells from PBMCs cultured with SARS-CoV-2 spike peptides, taken before COVID-19 vaccination. This TCR was sampled from a human donor who received a COVID-19 vaccine.

DNA of the CDR3: TGTGCCAGCTCACCGCCCTCCCGGGCCCCAAAGGACGAGCAGTACTTC. Its protein is CASSPPSRAPKDEQYF. The chain has TRBV18 and TRBJ2-7; D is ambiguous. The V and J ends lost 3 bases and 5 bases respectively, with 20 bases between them. CDR1 is KGHSH and CDR2 is LQKENI in the germline V gene. The CDR3 runs to 16 residues.